The sequence of this T cell receptor (beta chain) was determined in a study of spatial heterogeneity in lung cancer. This clonotype was seen only a few times. The antigen remains unidentified. The time point was: sample taken at primary tumor resection. One entry per CDR3 protein results from TCRdb running MiXCR on the 5' RACE reads. The sample consists of around 21,000 distinct CDR3 sequences, about 4.5% of them appearing once. The study's findings and limits: The study found that expanded intratumoral alpha and beta TCR counts tracked tumor mutation counts.

Germline loops: CDR1 SGHVS, CDR2 FNYEAQ. The length of the CDR3 is 12 residues. Trimming took off 4 bases at V and 8 bases at J, with 9 bases between the two ends. The gene calls are TRBV7-6 and TRBJ1-3, with a weak D call TRBD1 (5 bases). The sample was lung tumor tissue, taken at surgery. This clonotype was obtained from a male donor with early-stage non-small cell lung cancer. The CDR3 DNA reads as TGTGCCAGCAGCTCCGGGGGAGACACCATATATTTT. Translation gives CASSSGGDTIYF.